Following are 15 T cell receptor beta chains from one sample sequenced in a study of control samples from healthy donors and cancer patients (dated by TCRdb to the early 2020s). Library prep was done by the immunoSEQ multiplex PCR assay. Imported from immuneACCESS, the table was reduced by TCRdb to in-frame sequences with V and J called. These copies leave out some clones; in studies compared against another copy, an unresolved V gene accounts for under half, and the cause of the remainder is not known. In this sample the table shows approximately 120,000 clones, roughly 92% of which occur a single time. The top ten constitute around 0.6% of the sample. The material sequenced was PBMCs. All receptors derive from an elderly man with head and neck cancer.

This chain joins TRBV5-1 and TRBJ2-5; D unclear. The CDR3 extends over 14 amino acids. V lost 1 base and J lost 3, with 10 bases in between. Germline CDR1 and CDR2: SGHRS and YFSETQ. CDR3 coding DNA: TGCGCCAGCAGCTTGATGTCATTCGAAGAGACCCAGTACTTC. The encoded protein is CASSLMSFEETQYF. Full variable domain (missing parts from reference TRBV5-1 and TRBJ2-5): KAGVTQTPRYLIKTRGQQVTLSCSPISGHRSVSWYQQTPGQGLQFLFEYFSETQRNKGNFPGRFSGRQFSNSRSEMNVSTLELGDSALYLCASSLMSFEETQYFGPGTRLLVL.

The chain has TRBV18 and TRBJ1-2; perhaps TRBD1 as D (6 bases). Germline CDR1 is KGHSH and CDR2 is LQKENI. Trimming left V 3 bases short and J 6 bases short, with 14 bases between. The CDR3 is made up of 14 amino acids. The DNA of the CDR3 is TGTGCCAGCTCACCTGGGGGCCCGGGGGATGGCTACACCTTC. Encoded protein: CASSPGGPGDGYTF. Looking up the rest from reference TRBV18 and TRBJ1-2 gives the full variable domain: NAGVMQNPRHLVRRRGQEARLRCSPMKGHSHVYWYRQLPEEGLKFMVYLQKENIIDESGMPKERFSAEFPKEGPSILRIQQVVRGDSAAYFCASSPGGPGDGYTFGSGTRLTVV.

The chain employs TRBV6-4 and TRBJ2-3; maybe TRBD1 (5 bases). Germline values: CDR1 MRHNA, CDR2 SNTAGT. This CDR3 region has 15 residues. Trimming took 2 bases from V and 2 from J, leaving 11 bases between them. Here the CDR3 DNA reads TGTGCCAGCAGTGACGACCTAGGGGTCACAGATACGCAGTATTTT. Its translation: CASSDDLGVTDTQYF.

The V call is TRBV27, the J call TRBJ2-2, with TRBD2 identical over 7 bases. J lost 7 bases, V lost 7 bases, and 12 bases had no gene match. Germline CDR1 is MNHEY and CDR2 is SMNVEV (reference sequence). CDR3 length: 15 amino acids. This CDR3 is CASNGGSPQIGELFF. The CDR3 nucleotides read TGTGCCAGCAATGGCGGGAGCCCCCAAATCGGGGAGCTGTTTTTT.

The CDR3 reads CASSLGTDRVSEANYGYTF. The CDR3 DNA is TGCGCCAGCAGCTTGGGGACCGACCGGGTCTCTGAGGCTAACTATGGCTACACCTTC. The gene calls are TRBV5-1 and TRBJ1-2; no definite D call. V lost 0 bases and J lost 0, with 21 bases in between. This CDR3 is 19 amino acids long. In germline, CDR1 is SGHRS, CDR2 YFSETQ.

The chain has TRBV6-4 and TRBJ2-1; D may be TRBD1 or TRBD2 (7 bases each). Trimming shortened V by 2 bases and J by 9 bases, and 20 bases separated the two germline ends. CDR3 length: 16 amino acids. CDR1 is MRHNA and CDR2 is SNTAGT in the germline V gene. CDR3 nucleotide sequence: TGTGCCAGCAGTGACGGACTAGAAGGGGGCGGGAGTGAGCAGTTCTTC. As protein: CASSDGLEGGGSEQFF.

The V and J genes are TRBV27 and TRBJ2-1, with D possibly TRBD1 on 5 matching bases. The CDR3 is made up of 16 amino acids. Germline-derived CDR1 and CDR2 are MNHEY and SMNVEV (reference sequence). V lost 5 bases, J lost 8 bases, and 22 bases lay in between. The CDR3 DNA follows: TGTGCCAGCAGTCAAAGGCAGGGATCCACTCGCGATGAGCAGTTCTTC. Its translation: CASSQRQGSTRDEQFF.

The genes are TRBV5-4 and TRBJ1-5; D is perhaps TRBD1 (5 bases). V shed 1 base and J shed 6 bases, with 5 bases lying between them. This CDR3 contains 12 residues. Germline V gene data show CDR1 as SGHNT and CDR2 as YYREEE (reference sequence). CDR3 in DNA: TGTGCCAGCAGCTTGAGGGGTCAGCCCCAGCATTTT. Translating gives CASSLRGQPQHF.

This chain joins TRBV6-1 and TRBJ1-2, with D possibly being TRBD1 (6 bases). CDR1 and CDR2 (germline): MNHNS, SASEGT. CDR3 length: 14 residues. V was shortened by 1 base and J by 7 bases, with 13 bases between the two germline ends. The CDR3 DNA is TGTGCCAGCAGTGAAGTTAGGGGGGCGGGTGGCTACACCTTC. Its translation is CASSEVRGAGGYTF.

The chain recombines TRBV2 with TRBJ1-4; D not certain. CDR1 and CDR2 from the germline V gene are SNHLY and FYNNEI. This CDR3 has 16 amino acids. Trimming pared 2 bases from V and 5 bases from J, leaving 15 bases between. The CDR3, as DNA: TGTGCCAGCAGTGAAATCCTCACGCACATGAATGAAAAACTGTTTTTT. Translated, it gives CASSEILTHMNEKLFF.

The chain links TRBV5-1 to TRBJ1-4; perhaps TRBD1 as D (5 bases). The CDR3 runs 17 residues. V was trimmed by 4 bases and J by 0 bases, leaving 16 bases between them. Germline assignment: CDR1 SGHRS and CDR2 YFSETQ. The CDR3 reads CASSPARGSATNEKLFF. CDR3 nucleotide sequence: TGCGCCAGCAGCCCGGCGCGGGGCAGTGCAACTAATGAAAAACTGTTTTTT.

CDR3 protein: CASSGAPAGEQETQYF. The CDR3 DNA sequence: TGTGCCAGCAGTGGGGCCCCGGCAGGGGAACAAGAGACCCAGTACTTC. The rearrangement joins TRBV2 to TRBJ2-5, with a tentative D call TRBD1 (6 bases). Germline CDR1 is SNHLY and CDR2 is FYNNEI. V shed 4 bases and J shed 2 bases, with 17 bases lying between them. CDR3 length: 16 residues.

V usage is TRBV6-2 or TRBV6-3 and J usage is TRBJ1-5; no clear D. Per the germline V gene, CDR1 is MNHEY and CDR2 is SVGEGT. The CDR3 has 16 residues. V shed 4 bases and J shed 4 bases, with 17 bases lying between them. CDR3 nucleotides: TGTGCCAGCAGTTCCCCCCCGGCCCAACGAAATCAGCCCCAGCATTTT. It is translated as CASSSPPAQRNQPQHF.

This clone was seen a single time. J is TRBJ2-7 and V is TRBV5-1; TRBD2 aligns across 10 bases. The CDR3 is 14 amino acids. In germline, CDR1 is SGHRS, CDR2 YFSETQ. With 3 bases clipped from V and 5 bases from J, the junction kept 5 bases outside the gene matches. The CDR3 coding sequence is TGCGCCAGCAGCTCGTTTAGCGGGGGGAACGAGCAGTACTTC. Translating gives CASSSFSGGNEQYF.

The CDR3 nucleotides are TGTGCCAGCAGTGAAGTGGCAGGGGGCGTGCAGTACTTC. This codes for CASSEVAGGVQYF. The rearrangement links TRBV2 to TRBJ2-7; TRBD1 agrees at 8 bases. The CDR3 extends over 13 amino acids. Per the germline V gene, CDR1 is SNHLY and CDR2 is FYNNEI. Trimming removed 1 base from V and 9 bases from J; junction bases left unmatched: 5.